The present TCR beta chain was sequenced within a study of blood T cell repertoires in COVID-19. Background on the study: The United States, Italy and Spain provided the acute and convalescent COVID-19 samples. In each case, the material was cDNA or gDNA derived from T cells, B-cell-depleted T cells, or PBMCs.

Methods used by the authors: Nucleated cell number was recorded as an estimate derived from reference gene primer amplification. Generated by immunoSEQ multiplex PCR, the TCRdb table keeps only in-frame clones and is missing some. That table supplies the V and J calls and clone size; D and trimming were determined from the DNA. The data show about 78,000 clones, approximately 86% seen once. Germline CDR1 reads SGHAT; CDR2 reads FQNNGV. There are 15 residues in the CDR3. V was shortened by 5 bases and J by 3 bases, with 14 bases between the two germline ends. The J gene is TRBJ2-1, the V gene TRBV11-2, with D possibly TRBD2 on 6 matching bases. The specimen was peripheral blood. The origin of this receptor is a woman aged 60-75 years with acute or convalescent COVID-19. The CDR3 DNA is TGTGCCAGCAGCCTCTCGGCTAGCGACTACAATGAGCAGTTCTTC. Residues: CASSLSASDYNEQFF. The complete variable domain, with remaining parts taken from reference TRBV11-2 and TRBJ2-1, reads EAGVAQSPRYKIIEKRQSVAFWCNPISGHATLYWYQQILGQGPKLLIQFQNNGVVDDSQLPKDRFSAERLKGVDSTLKIQPAKLEDSAVYLCASSLSASDYNEQFFGPGTRLTVL.